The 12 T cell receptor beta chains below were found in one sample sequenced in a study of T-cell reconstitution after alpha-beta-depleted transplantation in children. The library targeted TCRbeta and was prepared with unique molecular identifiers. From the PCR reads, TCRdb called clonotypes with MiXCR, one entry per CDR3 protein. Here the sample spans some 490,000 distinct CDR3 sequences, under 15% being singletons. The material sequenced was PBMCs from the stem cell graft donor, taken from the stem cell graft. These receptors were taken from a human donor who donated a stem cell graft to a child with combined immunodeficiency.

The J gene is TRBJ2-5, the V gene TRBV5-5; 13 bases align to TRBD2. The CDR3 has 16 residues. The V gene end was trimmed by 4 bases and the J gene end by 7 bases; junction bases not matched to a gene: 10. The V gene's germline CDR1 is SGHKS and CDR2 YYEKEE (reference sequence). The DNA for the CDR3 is TGTGCCAGCAGCCAGACTAGCGGGAGGACCGGAGGGACCCAGTACTTC. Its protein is CASSQTSGRTGGTQYF.

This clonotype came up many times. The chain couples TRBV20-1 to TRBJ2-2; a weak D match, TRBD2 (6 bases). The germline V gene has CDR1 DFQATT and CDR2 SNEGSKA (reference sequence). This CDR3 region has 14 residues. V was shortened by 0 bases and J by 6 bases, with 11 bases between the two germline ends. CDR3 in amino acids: CSARDPWGAGELFF. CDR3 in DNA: TGCAGTGCTAGAGATCCTTGGGGGGCCGGGGAGCTGTTTTTT.

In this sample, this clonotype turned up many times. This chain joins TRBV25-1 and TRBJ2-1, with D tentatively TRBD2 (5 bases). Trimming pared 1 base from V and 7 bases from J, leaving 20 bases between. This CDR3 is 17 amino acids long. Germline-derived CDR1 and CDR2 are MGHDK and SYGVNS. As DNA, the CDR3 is TGTGCCAGCAGTGAATCCCCGACTATTTTAATAGGGAATGAGCAGTTCTTC. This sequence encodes CASSESPTILIGNEQFF.

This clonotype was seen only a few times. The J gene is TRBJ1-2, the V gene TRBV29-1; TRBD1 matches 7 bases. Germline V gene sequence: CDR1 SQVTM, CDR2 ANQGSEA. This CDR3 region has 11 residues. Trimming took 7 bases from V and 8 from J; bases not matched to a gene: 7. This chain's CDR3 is CSAVDRRGYTF. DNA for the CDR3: TGCAGCGCTGTGGACAGGAGAGGCTACACCTTC.

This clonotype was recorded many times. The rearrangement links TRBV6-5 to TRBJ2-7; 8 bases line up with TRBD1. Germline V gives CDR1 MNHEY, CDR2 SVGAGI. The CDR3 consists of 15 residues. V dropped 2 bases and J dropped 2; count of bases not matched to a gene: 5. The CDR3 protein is CASSYQGQAPYEQYF. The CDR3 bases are TGTGCCAGCAGTTACCAGGGACAGGCCCCCTACGAGCAGTACTTC.

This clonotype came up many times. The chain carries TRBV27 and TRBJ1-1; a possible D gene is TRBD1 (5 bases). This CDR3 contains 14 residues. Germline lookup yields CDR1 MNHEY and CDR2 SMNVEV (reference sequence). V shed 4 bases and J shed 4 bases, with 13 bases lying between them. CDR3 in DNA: TGTGCCAGCAGTTCAGTAGGGGTGGGCACTGAAGCTTTCTTT. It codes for CASSSVGVGTEAFF.

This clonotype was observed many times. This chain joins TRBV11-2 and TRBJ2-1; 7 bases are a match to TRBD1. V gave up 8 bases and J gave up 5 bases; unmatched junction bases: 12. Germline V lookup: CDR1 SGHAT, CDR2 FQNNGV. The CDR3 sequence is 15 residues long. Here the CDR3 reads CASRILGTEDNEQFF. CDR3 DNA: TGTGCCAGCCGGATACTCGGGACAGAGGACAATGAGCAGTTCTTC. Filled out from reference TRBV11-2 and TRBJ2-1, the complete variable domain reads EAGVAQSPRYKIIEKRQSVAFWCNPISGHATLYWYQQILGQGPKLLIQFQNNGVVDDSQLPKDRFSAERLKGVDSTLKIQPAKLEDSAVYLCASRILGTEDNEQFFGPGTRLTVL.

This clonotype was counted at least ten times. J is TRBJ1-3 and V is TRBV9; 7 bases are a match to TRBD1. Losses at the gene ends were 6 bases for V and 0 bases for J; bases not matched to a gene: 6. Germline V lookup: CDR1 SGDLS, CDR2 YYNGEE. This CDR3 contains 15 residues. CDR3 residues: CASTGTASSGNTIYF. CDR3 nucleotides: TGTGCCAGCACCGGGACAGCAAGCTCTGGAAACACCATATATTTT.

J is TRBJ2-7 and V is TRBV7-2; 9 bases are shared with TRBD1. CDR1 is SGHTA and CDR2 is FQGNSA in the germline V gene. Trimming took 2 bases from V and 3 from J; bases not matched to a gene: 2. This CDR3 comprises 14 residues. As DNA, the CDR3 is TGTGCCAGCAGCTTACAGACAGGGGGCTACGAGCAGTACTTC. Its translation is CASSLQTGGYEQYF.

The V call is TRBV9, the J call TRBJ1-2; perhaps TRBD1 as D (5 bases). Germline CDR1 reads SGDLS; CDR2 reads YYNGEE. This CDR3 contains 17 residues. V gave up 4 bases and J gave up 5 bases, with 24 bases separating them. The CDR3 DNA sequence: TGTGCCAGCAGCCCCGGCAGTGGAGGGGAGGGGAGGTATGGCTACACCTTC. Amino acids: CASSPGSGGEGRYGYTF.

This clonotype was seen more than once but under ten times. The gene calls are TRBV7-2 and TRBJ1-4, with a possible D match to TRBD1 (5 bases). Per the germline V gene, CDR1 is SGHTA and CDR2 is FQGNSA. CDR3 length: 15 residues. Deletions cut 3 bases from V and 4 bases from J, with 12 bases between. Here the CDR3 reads CASSFGGLGNEKLFF. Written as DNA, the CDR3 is TGTGCCAGCAGCTTCGGGGGGTTAGGTAATGAAAAACTGTTTTTT.

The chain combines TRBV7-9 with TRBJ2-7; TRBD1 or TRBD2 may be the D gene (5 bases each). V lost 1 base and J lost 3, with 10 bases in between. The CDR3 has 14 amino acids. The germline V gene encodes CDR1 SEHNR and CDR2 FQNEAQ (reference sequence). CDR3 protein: CASSLGGKRYEQYF. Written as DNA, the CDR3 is TGTGCCAGCAGCTTAGGGGGGAAACGCTACGAGCAGTACTTC. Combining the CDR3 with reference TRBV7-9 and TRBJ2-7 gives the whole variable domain DTGVSQNPRHKITKRGQNVTFRCDPISEHNRLYWYRQTLGQGPEFLTYFQNEAQLEKSRLLSDRFSAERPKGSFSTLEIQRTEQGDSAMYLCASSLGGKRYEQYFGPGTRLTVT.